The clone carrying this T cell receptor beta chain occurred a few times. Each CDR3 protein gets one entry after TCRdb re-called the 5' RACE reads with MiXCR. The sample has 130,000 to 150,000 distinct CDR3 sequences, 5.5% to 7% seen once; the top ten hold approximately 2%. The entry originates in a study of T-cell memory formation after mild COVID-19. The CDR3 length is 15 residues. V shed 0 bases, J shed 6 bases, and the junction held 4 bases outside the gene matches. CDR1 and CDR2 from the germline V gene are LNHNV and YYDKDF (reference sequence). V and J are TRBV15 and TRBJ2-7; TRBD1 matches 11 bases. Sequenced input: PBMCs or a T cell subset sorted from them (not recorded which). This TCR was sampled from an adult woman who had mild COVID-19 (a few samples of this study predate the infection). Cell type and time point are not known. The DNA of the CDR3 is TGTGCCACCAGCAGAGATCGGACAGGGGGCTTCGAGCAGTACTTC. This sequence encodes CATSRDRTGGFEQYF.